A single sample is the source of the 3 T cell receptor beta chains below, sequenced in a study of blood T cell repertoires in COVID-19. Generated by immunoSEQ multiplex PCR, the TCRdb table keeps only in-frame clones and is missing some. The sample records around 37,000 clones, about 88% being singletons. The specimen was peripheral blood. These TCRs come from a human donor in a cohort sampled during active COVID-19.

The chain links TRBV9 to TRBJ2-1; 9 bases align to TRBD2. Germline V gene data show CDR1 as SGDLS and CDR2 as YYNGEE. This CDR3 region has 17 residues. J was trimmed by 3 bases and V by 0 bases; bases with no gene match: 7. CDR3 protein: CASSVEGSGGLYNEQFF. The CDR3 DNA follows: TGTGCCAGCAGCGTAGAGGGTAGCGGGGGACTCTACAATGAGCAGTTCTTC.

The rearrangement joins TRBV13 to TRBJ2-1; 9 positions agree with TRBD2. Germline-derived CDR1 and CDR2 are PRHDT and FYEKMQ (reference sequence). This CDR3 is built from 15 residues. The junction had 0 bases not matched to a gene; V was cut back by 0 bases and J by 3 bases. CDR3 loop: CASSLGLAGYNEQFF. As DNA, the CDR3 is TGTGCCAGCAGCTTAGGACTAGCGGGCTACAATGAGCAGTTCTTC.

This sequence joins TRBV5-1 and TRBJ1-6, with 7 bases that match TRBD1. The CDR3 covers 14 residues. Germline CDR1 is SGHRS and CDR2 is YFSETQ. V lost 4 bases and J lost 8; bases outside the gene matches: 6. The CDR3 DNA reads TGCGCCAGCAGCCTTGGGACAGTGGATTCACCCCTCCACTTT. It encodes CASSLGTVDSPLHF.